This T cell receptor (beta chain) originates from a study of blood T cell repertoires in COVID-19. Study in general: The United States, Italy and Spain provided the acute and convalescent COVID-19 samples. T cells, B-cell-depleted T cells, or PBMCs supplied cDNA or gDNA.

Trimming cost V 5 bases and J 2 bases; bases outside gene matches: 4. Per germline, CDR1 SGHVS and CDR2 FNYEAQ. The CDR3 has 14 residues. In the authors' methods: Estimation of nucleated cell counts relied on the amplification of reference gene primers. Profiled with immunoSEQ multiplex PCR; TCRdb holds only in-frame clones, not every one. The V and J calls and the clone size are those of that table, but D and trimming were determined from the DNA. The data hold 55,000 to 80,000 clones, with around 85% observed a single time. The source is a human donor in a cohort sampled during active COVID-19. The sequenced material came from peripheral blood. The chain recombines TRBV7-6 with TRBJ1-1, with 8 bases identical to TRBD1. This CDR3 reads CASSTGQGNTEAFF. The CDR3 region has the DNA TGTGCCAGCAGCACTGGACAGGGAAACACTGAAGCTTTCTTT.